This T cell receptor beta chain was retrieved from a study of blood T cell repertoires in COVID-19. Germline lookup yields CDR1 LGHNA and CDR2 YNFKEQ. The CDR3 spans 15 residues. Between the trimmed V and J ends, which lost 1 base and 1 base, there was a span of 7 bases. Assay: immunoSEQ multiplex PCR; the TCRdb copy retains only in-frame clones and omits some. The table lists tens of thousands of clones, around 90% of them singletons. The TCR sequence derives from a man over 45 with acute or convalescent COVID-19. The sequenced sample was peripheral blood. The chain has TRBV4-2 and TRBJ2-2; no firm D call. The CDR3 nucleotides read TGTGCCAGCAGCCAAGCTAGTCAGAACACCGGGGAGCTGTTTTTT. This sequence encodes CASSQASQNTGELFF.